The rows below give T cell receptor beta chains drawn from one sample of a study of blood T cell repertoires in COVID-19. Profiling relied on immunoSEQ multiplex PCR, and the TCRdb table lists in-frame clones only, not all of them. The sample lists approximately 110,000 clones; approximately 89% were seen once. The sequencing sample was made of peripheral blood. All receptors come from a woman older than 75 with COVID-19, enrolled during active disease. Each CDR3 is given with its conserved first and last residue. The order of the fields is J gene, clone size, D gene, V gene, CDR3 DNA, CDR3 protein. D genes are given only for firm matches. The size of a clone is reported for some rows only, either as once, few or many, or as a class for expanded clones.

TRBJ2-7	once	TRBD1	TRBV28	TGTGCCAGCTACCCCGGAGGACAGGGGGCCTACGAGCAGTACTTC	CASYPGGQGAYEQYF
TRBJ1-6	.	TRBD1	TRBV7-9	TGTGCCAGCAGCTTAACCCCAGGGGGCAATTCACCCCTCCACTTT	CASSLTPGGNSPLHF
TRBJ2-2	.	TRBD2	TRBV9	TGTGCCAGCAGCCAGAGACTAGCGGAGTACACCGGGGAGCTGTTTTTT	CASSQRLAEYTGELFF
TRBJ2-2	.	TRBD2	TRBV5-1	TGCGCCAGCAGCGGCGGGGGAACGAACACCGGGGAGCTGTTTTTT	CASSGGGTNTGELFF
TRBJ2-5	.	.	TRBV18	TGTGCCAGCTTCACAGCTCCACAAGAGACCCAGTACTTC	CASFTAPQETQYF
TRBJ1-2	.	.	TRBV29-1	TGCAGCGTTGAGGGCTCTAACTATGGCTACACCTTC	CSVEGSNYGYTF
TRBJ1-4	.	.	TRBV5-6	TGTGCCAGCAGCTTGCGGGGGGGACGTGAAAAACTGTTTTTT	CASSLRGGREKLFF
TRBJ2-3	.	TRBD2	TRBV3-1/TRBV3-2	TGTGCCAGCAGCCAAGGCGGACTAGCGGGAGGGAAAGATACGCAGTATTTT	CASSQGGLAGGKDTQYF
TRBJ2-5	.	TRBD1	TRBV5-4	TGTGCCAGCAGCTTGGACAGTGACAGGGTGGAGACCCAGTACTTC	CASSLDSDRVETQYF
TRBJ1-4	few	TRBD1	TRBV15	TGTGCCACCAGCACTATCTCGAGGGGGACAGGTCGGGAGGAAAAACTGTTTTTT	CATSTISRGTGREEKLFF
TRBJ2-2	few	TRBD2	TRBV28	TGTGCCAGCAGTTTATTGCTAGCGGGATCCGGGGAGCTGTTTTTT	CASSLLLAGSGELFF
TRBJ2-5	.	.	TRBV12-3/TRBV12-4	TGTGCCAGCAGTTCTCGGAGGGAGACCCAGTACTTC	CASSSRRETQYF
TRBJ2-3	.	.	TRBV27	TGTGCCACCAGACAGGAGCTCCCCGCAGATACGCAGTATTTT	CATRQELPADTQYF
TRBJ2-3	.	TRBD2	TRBV11-3	TGTGCCAGCAGCTTAAGTAGCGGGGGCACAGATACGCAGTATTTT	CASSLSSGGTDTQYF
TRBJ1-3	.	.	TRBV4-2	TGTGCCAGCAGCCAAGATAATCAGGGCACCTTCCCTGGAAACACCATATATTTT	CASSQDNQGTFPGNTIYF
TRBJ1-1	.	TRBD1	TRBV6-5	TGTGCCAGCAGTTTGGACAGGTTGAACACTGAAGCTTTCTTT	CASSLDRLNTEAFF
TRBJ1-1	.	.	TRBV6-2/TRBV6-3	TGTGCCAGCAGTGCCCCTTGGGCTAATCAGAACACTGAAGCTTTCTTT	CASSAPWANQNTEAFF
TRBJ2-3	few	.	TRBV27	TGTGCCAGCAGTTTTATTAATCGCGGTACGCAGTATTTT	CASSFINRGTQYF
TRBJ2-3	once	.	TRBV2	TGTGCCAGCCGATTGACACGACCTAGCACAGATACGCAGTATTTT	CASRLTRPSTDTQYF
TRBJ2-7	.	TRBD1	TRBV11-1	TGTGCCAGCAGCCCGGACAGGGTGGGCGAGCAGTACTTC	CASSPDRVGEQYF
TRBJ2-7	.	.	TRBV6-4	TGTGCCAGCCGCAGGGCGCGCTACGAGCAGTACTTC	CASRRARYEQYF
TRBJ2-1	.	.	TRBV18	TGTGCCAGCTCACTTCCATACAATGAGCAGTTCTTC	CASSLPYNEQFF
TRBJ2-5	.	TRBD2	TRBV2	TGTGCCAGCAGAGCCAATCTAGCGGGAGGGAGGAAGACCCAGTACTTC	CASRANLAGGRKTQYF
TRBJ2-5	.	.	TRBV11-2	TGTGCCAGCAGCTCGGACTTCGTGACCCAGTACTTC	CASSSDFVTQYF
TRBJ1-2	.	.	TRBV6-2/TRBV6-3	TGTGCCAGCAGTTACCCCCCCCAGGGCAACTATGGCTACACCTTC	CASSYPPQGNYGYTF
TRBJ1-1	.	.	TRBV5-1	TGCGCCAGCAGCCCTCGCCGGGGGGAGGACACTGAAGCTTTCTTT	CASSPRRGEDTEAFF
TRBJ2-5	.	.	TRBV7-2	TGTGCCAGCAGCGCCAGGGGAGGGATACGGCAAGAGACCCAGTACTTC	CASSARGGIRQETQYF
TRBJ1-4	.	TRBD1	TRBV6-5	TGTGCCAGCAGTTACTTTTCCCAACAGGGGATTTTGTTTTTT	CASSYFSQQGILFF
TRBJ1-1	.	.	TRBV18	TGTGCCAGCTCACCCCTCCCTGACAGGAACACTGAAGCTTTCTTT	CASSPLPDRNTEAFF
TRBJ2-3	.	.	TRBV7-3	TGTGCCAGCAGCGCGGTTGGTGATACGCAGTATTTT	CASSAVGDTQYF
TRBJ1-5	.	.	TRBV5-4	TGTGCCACCAGTGCGGGGGGAGTCAATCAGCCCCAGCATTTT	CATSAGGVNQPQHF
TRBJ1-4	.	.	TRBV5-1	TGCGCCAGCAGCCGACAGGTTGATAATGAAAAACTGTTTTTT	CASSRQVDNEKLFF
TRBJ2-3	.	.	TRBV7-8	TGTGCCAGCAGCTTAGCGGGTGGGAGGGATACGCAGTATTTT	CASSLAGGRDTQYF
TRBJ2-2	.	TRBD1	TRBV5-4	TGTGCCAGCAGCCACCCGGGACAGGGCCTCACCGGGGAGCTGTTTTTT	CASSHPGQGLTGELFF
TRBJ2-7	few	TRBD2	TRBV28	TGTGCCAGCAGTGGGGGGGGATCACAGGGACTAGGCGTCGGGCAGTACTTC	CASSGGGSQGLGVGQYF
TRBJ2-1	.	TRBD2	TRBV19	TGTGCCAGTAGAACCTTTGGGGGAGGGACCTACAATGAGCAGTTCTTC	CASRTFGGGTYNEQFF
TRBJ2-2	.	.	TRBV4-3	TGCGCCAGCAGCCAAACCCAAGGGGTGGGAATCAGAACCGGGGAGCTGTTTTTT	CASSQTQGVGIRTGELFF
TRBJ2-2	.	TRBD2	TRBV19	TGTGCCAGTAGGGGGGGACTAGCGGGAGCCGGGGAGCTGTTTTTT	CASRGGLAGAGELFF
TRBJ2-5	few	TRBD1	TRBV19	TGTGCCAGTAGTACCACAACAGGGGTAGGAGAGACCCAGTACTTC	CASSTTTGVGETQYF
TRBJ1-1	.	TRBD1	TRBV28	TGTGCCAGCAGTTCAGGACAGGAGAACACTGAAGCTTTCTTT	CASSSGQENTEAFF
TRBJ2-3	.	TRBD2	TRBV7-2	TGTGCCAGCAGCATTGGAGACGCGGGAGTAGATACGCAGTATTTT	CASSIGDAGVDTQYF
TRBJ2-6	few	.	TRBV5-4	TGTGCCAGCAGCCAGGGGCCCCCTGGGGCCAACGTCCTGACTTTC	CASSQGPPGANVLTF
TRBJ2-7	.	TRBD1	TRBV13	TGTGCCAGCAGCCTGAGGGGGCTCGAGCAGTACTTC	CASSLRGLEQYF
TRBJ2-1	once	TRBD2	TRBV6-5	TGTGCCAGCAGAGCGGGACTATACAATCGCGATGAGCAGTTCTTC	CASRAGLYNRDEQFF
TRBJ2-1	.	.	TRBV5-1	TGCGCCAGCAGCTCTGTGAAGAGCTCCTACAATGAGCAGTTCTTC	CASSSVKSSYNEQFF
TRBJ2-7	.	TRBD1	TRBV15	TGTGCCACCAGCAGAAAAAGGGGGACAGGGGCCAACGAGCAGTACTTC	CATSRKRGTGANEQYF
TRBJ2-3	.	.	TRBV25-1	TGTGCCAGCAGTGGGGTGGCGCAAGGGGCGGCAGATACGCAGTATTTT	CASSGVAQGAADTQYF
TRBJ2-7	once	TRBD2	TRBV6-2/TRBV6-3	TGTGCCAGCAGTTACAACCCCGAAGCGGGAAGCTCCTACGAGCAGTACTTC	CASSYNPEAGSSYEQYF